This T cell receptor beta chain originates from a study of CD8 T cells in ankylosing spondylitis. General observations from the study: Reportedly, significant enrichment of disease-linked clones occurred in matched ankylosing spondylitis synovial fluid.

With 4 bases removed from V and 3 bases from J, the gap between germline ends came to 10 bases. This CDR3 is 13 amino acids long. CDR1 and CDR2 (germline): MNHEY, SMNVEV (reference sequence). Points on this clonotype: Its antigen is not known.

One entry per CDR3 protein, called by TCRdb with MiXCR from the 5' RACE reads. The sample contains approximately 200,000 distinct CDR3 sequences, more than 10% of which appear only once. Sequencing was performed on blood, either unsorted or a sorted T cell fraction (not recorded which). This receptor was taken from a male donor with ankylosing spondylitis or in good health (not recorded which). The chain couples TRBV27 to TRBJ2-7, with a tentative D call TRBD1 (6 bases). CDR3 residues: CASSSQTGYEQYF. The CDR3 bases are TGTGCCAGCAGTTCGCAGACAGGCTACGAGCAGTACTTC.